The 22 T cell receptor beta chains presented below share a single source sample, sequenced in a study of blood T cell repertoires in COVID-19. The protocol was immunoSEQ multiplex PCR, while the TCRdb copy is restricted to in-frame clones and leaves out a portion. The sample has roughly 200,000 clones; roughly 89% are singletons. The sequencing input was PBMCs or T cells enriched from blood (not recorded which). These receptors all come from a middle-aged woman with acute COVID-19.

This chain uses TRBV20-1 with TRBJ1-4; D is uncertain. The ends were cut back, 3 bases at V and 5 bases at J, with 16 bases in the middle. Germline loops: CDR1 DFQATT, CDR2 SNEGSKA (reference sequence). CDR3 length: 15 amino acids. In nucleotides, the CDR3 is TGCAGTGCTAGTAAGGCGGGCGGTCAAAATGAAAAACTGTTTTTT. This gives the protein CSASKAGGQNEKLFF.

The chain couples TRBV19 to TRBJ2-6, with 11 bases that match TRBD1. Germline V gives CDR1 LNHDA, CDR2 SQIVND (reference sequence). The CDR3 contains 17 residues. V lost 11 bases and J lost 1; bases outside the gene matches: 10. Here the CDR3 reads CASLPGQGESGANVLTF. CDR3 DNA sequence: TGTGCCTCCCTCCCGGGACAGGGGGAGTCTGGGGCCAACGTCCTGACTTTC.

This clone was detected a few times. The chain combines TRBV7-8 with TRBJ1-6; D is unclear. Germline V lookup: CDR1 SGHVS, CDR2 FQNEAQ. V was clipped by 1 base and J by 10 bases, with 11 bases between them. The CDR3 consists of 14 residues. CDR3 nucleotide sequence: TGTGCCAGCAGCTTAGGGGCGGGTGGGTCACCCCTCCACTTT. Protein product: CASSLGAGGSPLHF.

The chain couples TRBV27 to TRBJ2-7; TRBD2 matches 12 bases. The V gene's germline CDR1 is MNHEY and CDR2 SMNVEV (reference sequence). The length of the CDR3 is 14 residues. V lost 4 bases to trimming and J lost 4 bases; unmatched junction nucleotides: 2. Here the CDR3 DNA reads TGTGCCAGCAGTTCGACTAGCGGGAGATACGAGCAGTACTTC. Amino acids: CASSSTSGRYEQYF.

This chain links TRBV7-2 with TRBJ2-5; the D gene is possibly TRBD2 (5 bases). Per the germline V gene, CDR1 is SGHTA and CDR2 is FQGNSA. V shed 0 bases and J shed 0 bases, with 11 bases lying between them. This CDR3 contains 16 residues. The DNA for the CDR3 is TGTGCCAGCAGCTTAGCTTTGGGAGCCAACCAAGAGACCCAGTACTTC. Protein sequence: CASSLALGANQETQYF.

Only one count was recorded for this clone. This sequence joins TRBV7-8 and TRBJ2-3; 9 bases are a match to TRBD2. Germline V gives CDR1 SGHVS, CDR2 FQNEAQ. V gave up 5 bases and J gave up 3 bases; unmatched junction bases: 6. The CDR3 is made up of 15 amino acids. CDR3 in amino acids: CASSPAGLATDTQYF. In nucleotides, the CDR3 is TGTGCCAGCAGCCCCGCGGGACTAGCTACAGATACGCAGTATTTT.

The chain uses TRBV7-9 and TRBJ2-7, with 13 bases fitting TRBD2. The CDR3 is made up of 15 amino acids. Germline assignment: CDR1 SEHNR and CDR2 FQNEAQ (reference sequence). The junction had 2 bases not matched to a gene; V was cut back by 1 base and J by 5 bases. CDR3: CASSLVTSGRNEQYF. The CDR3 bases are TGTGCCAGCAGCTTAGTGACTAGCGGGAGGAACGAGCAGTACTTC.

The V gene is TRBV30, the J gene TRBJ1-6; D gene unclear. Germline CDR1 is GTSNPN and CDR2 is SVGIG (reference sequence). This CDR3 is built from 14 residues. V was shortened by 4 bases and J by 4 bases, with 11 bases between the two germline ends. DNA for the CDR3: TGTGCCTGGACCCCCGTGACTTATAATTCACCCCTCCACTTT. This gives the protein CAWTPVTYNSPLHF.

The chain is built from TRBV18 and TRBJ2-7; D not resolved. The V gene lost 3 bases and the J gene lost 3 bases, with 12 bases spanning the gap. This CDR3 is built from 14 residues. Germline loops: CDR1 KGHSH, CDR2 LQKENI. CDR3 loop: CASSPGQVNYEQYF. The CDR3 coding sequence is TGTGCCAGCTCACCCGGTCAGGTGAACTACGAGCAGTACTTC.

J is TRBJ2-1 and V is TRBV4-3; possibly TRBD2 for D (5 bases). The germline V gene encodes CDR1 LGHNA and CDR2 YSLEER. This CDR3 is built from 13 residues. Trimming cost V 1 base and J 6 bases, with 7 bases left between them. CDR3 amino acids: CASSQGTGNEQFF. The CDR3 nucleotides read TGCGCCAGCAGCCAAGGGACTGGCAATGAGCAGTTCTTC.

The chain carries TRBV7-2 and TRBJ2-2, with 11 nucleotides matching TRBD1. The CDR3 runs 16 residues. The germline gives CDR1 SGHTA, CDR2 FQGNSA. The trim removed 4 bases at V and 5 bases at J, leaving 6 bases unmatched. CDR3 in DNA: TGTGCCAGCAGCTCAACCCGGGACAGGGGGACCGGGGAGCTGTTTTTT. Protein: CASSSTRDRGTGELFF.

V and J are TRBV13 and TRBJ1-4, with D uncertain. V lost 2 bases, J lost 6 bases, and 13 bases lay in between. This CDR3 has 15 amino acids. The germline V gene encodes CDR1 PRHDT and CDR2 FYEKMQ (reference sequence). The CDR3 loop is CASSLSRQDHEKLFF. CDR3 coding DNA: TGTGCCAGCAGCTTATCTCGTCAGGATCATGAAAAACTGTTTTTT.

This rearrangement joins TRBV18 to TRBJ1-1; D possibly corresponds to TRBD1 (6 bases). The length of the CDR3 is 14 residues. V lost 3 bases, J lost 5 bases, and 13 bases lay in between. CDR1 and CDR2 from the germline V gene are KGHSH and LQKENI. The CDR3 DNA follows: TGTGCCAGCTCACCTCGACAGGAACGGACTGAAGCTTTCTTT. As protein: CASSPRQERTEAFF.

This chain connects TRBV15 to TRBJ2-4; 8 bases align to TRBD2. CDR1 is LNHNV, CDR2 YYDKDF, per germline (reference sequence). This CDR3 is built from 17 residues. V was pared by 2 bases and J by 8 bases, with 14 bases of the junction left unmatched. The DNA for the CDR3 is TGTGCCACCAGCAGAAGCCAAAGCGGGGGAGGTGGAGACATTCAGTACTTC. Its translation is CATSRSQSGGGGDIQYF.

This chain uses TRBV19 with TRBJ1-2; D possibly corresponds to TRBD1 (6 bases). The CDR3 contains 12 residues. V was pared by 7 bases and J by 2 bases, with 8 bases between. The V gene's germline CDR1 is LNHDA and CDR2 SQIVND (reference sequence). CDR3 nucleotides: TGTGCCAGTAATACAGGGAACTATGGCTACACCTTC. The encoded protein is CASNTGNYGYTF.

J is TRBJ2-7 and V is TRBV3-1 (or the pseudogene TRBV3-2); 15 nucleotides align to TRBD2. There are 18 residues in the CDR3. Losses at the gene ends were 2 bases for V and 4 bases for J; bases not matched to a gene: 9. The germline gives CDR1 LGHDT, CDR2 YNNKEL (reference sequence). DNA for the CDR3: TGTGCCAGCAGCCAACCTCCCGGACTAGCGGGAGGGTCTTACGAGCAGTACTTC. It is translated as CASSQPPGLAGGSYEQYF.

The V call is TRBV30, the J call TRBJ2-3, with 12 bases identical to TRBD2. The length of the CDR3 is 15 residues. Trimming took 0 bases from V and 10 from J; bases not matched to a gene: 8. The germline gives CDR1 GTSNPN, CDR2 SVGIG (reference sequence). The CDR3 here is CAWSVLAGGPGAQYF. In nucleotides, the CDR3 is TGTGCCTGGAGTGTACTAGCGGGGGGCCCTGGGGCGCAGTATTTT.

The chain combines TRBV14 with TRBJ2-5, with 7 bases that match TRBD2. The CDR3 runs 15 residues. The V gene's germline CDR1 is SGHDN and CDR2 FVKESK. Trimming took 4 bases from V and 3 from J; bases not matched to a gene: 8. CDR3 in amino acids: CASSPGLPKEETQYF. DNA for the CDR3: TGTGCCAGCAGCCCGGGACTACCTAAAGAAGAGACCCAGTACTTC. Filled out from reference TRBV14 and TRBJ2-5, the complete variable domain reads EAGVTQFPSHSVIEKGQTVTLRCDPISGHDNLYWYRRVMGKEIKFLLHFVKESKQDESGMPNNRFLAERTGGTYSTLKVQPAELEDSGVYFCASSPGLPKEETQYFGPGTRLLVL.

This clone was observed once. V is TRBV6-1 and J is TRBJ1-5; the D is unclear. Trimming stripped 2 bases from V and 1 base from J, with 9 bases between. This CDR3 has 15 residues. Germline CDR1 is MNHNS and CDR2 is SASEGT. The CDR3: CASSETTMSNQPQHF. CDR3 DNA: TGTGCCAGCAGTGAAACTACCATGAGCAATCAGCCCCAGCATTTT.

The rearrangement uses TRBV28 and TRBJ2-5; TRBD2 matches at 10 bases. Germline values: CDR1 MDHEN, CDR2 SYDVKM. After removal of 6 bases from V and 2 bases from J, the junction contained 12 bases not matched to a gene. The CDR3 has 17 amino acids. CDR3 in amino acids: CASRRGTSARTQETQYF. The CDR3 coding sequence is TGTGCCAGCAGGCGCGGGACTAGCGCCAGAACTCAAGAGACCCAGTACTTC.

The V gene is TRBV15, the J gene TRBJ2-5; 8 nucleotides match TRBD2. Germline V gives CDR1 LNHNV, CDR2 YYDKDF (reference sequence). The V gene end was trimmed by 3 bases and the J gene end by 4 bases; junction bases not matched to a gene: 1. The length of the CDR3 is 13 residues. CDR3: CATSRSGGETQYF. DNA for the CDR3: TGTGCCACCAGCAGGAGCGGGGGAGAGACCCAGTACTTC.

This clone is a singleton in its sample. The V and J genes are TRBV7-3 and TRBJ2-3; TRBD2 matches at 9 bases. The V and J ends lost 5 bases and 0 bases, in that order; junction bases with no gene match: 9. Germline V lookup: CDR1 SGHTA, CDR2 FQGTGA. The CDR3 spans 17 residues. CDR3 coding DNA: TGTGCCAGCAGCCCACAGGGACTAGCTAAAAGCACAGATACGCAGTATTTT. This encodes CASSPQGLAKSTDTQYF.